One and the same sample provided the 9 T cell receptor beta chains below, sequenced in a study of spatial heterogeneity in lung cancer. TCRdb re-analysed the 5' RACE reads in MiXCR, keeping a single row per CDR3 protein. This table has some 100,000 distinct CDR3 sequences, roughly 10% appearing once. Time point specified: sample taken at primary tumor resection. Tumor, nontumor lung or frozen PBMC supplied whole RNA, sequenced without sorting. This specimen consisted of PBMCs, obtained at surgery. These receptors were taken from a male donor with early-stage non-small cell lung cancer.

This chain connects TRBV24-1 to TRBJ2-2; the D is unclear. Germline V gene sequence: CDR1 KGHDR, CDR2 SFDVKD. The CDR3 extends over 13 amino acids. Trimming stripped 6 bases from V and 3 bases from J, with 7 bases between. The chain's CDR3 is CATSPRDTGELFF. The DNA of the CDR3 is TGTGCCACCAGTCCGAGAGACACCGGGGAGCTGTTTTTT.

This clonotype came up a few times. The chain uses TRBV5-1 and TRBJ1-1; D is uncertain. V was cut by 3 bases and J by 6 bases, with 12 bases left in between. Per the germline V gene, CDR1 is SGHRS and CDR2 is YFSETQ. The CDR3 runs 13 residues. CDR3 bases: TGCGCCAGCAGCTCGGAGAGTCCCCCTGAAGCTTTCTTT. The encoded protein is CASSSESPPEAFF.

This clonotype was observed at least ten times. The chain combines TRBV27 with TRBJ2-1; 10 bases map to TRBD2. This CDR3 contains 17 residues. The V gene's germline CDR1 is MNHEY and CDR2 SMNVEV (reference sequence). V dropped 2 bases and J dropped 8; count of bases not matched to a gene: 12. The CDR3 protein is CASSLTSSGRVFDEQFF. Here the CDR3 DNA reads TGTGCCAGCAGTTTAACCTCCAGCGGGAGGGTTTTCGATGAGCAGTTCTTC.

J is TRBJ1-1 and V is TRBV29-1; D is undetermined. Trimming removed 0 bases from V and 5 bases from J, with 7 bases in between. The CDR3 extends over 12 amino acids. The germline CDR1 and CDR2 sequences are SQVTM and ANQGSEA. The CDR3 DNA is TGCAGCGTTGAAGATTTGAGGACTGAAGCTTTCTTT. Amino acids: CSVEDLRTEAFF. The variable domain in full, with the rest retrieved from reference TRBV29-1 and TRBJ1-1, is SAVISQKPSRDICQRGTSLTIQCQVDSQVTMMFWYRQQPGQSLTLIATANQGSEATYESGFVIDKFPISRPNLTFSTLTVSNMSPEDSSIYLCSVEDLRTEAFFGQGTRLTVV.

Judged by abundance, this clonotype is medium-sized. This chain links TRBV20-1 with TRBJ1-1, with D unclear. In germline, CDR1 is DFQATT, CDR2 SNEGSKA (reference sequence). The V and J ends lost 1 base and 6 bases respectively, with 0 bases between them. The CDR3 length is 9 residues. The CDR3 DNA reads TGCAGTGCTAGAGCTGAAGCTTTCTTT. It is translated as CSARAEAFF.

The chain couples TRBV5-1 to TRBJ2-7; 7 nucleotides align to TRBD2. V lost 4 bases and J lost 3; bases outside the gene matches: 7. CDR3 size: 14 residues. Germline CDR1 SGHRS, CDR2 YFSETQ. The DNA for the CDR3 is TGCGCCAGCAGCCTCGCGGCGGGGGACTACGAGCAGTACTTC. Residues: CASSLAAGDYEQYF.

The rearrangement uses TRBV7-9 and TRBJ2-7, with TRBD2 matching 7 bases. The CDR3 consists of 15 residues. V lost 4 bases and J lost 5; bases outside the gene matches: 11. The germline CDR1 and CDR2 sequences are SEHNR and FQNEAQ (reference sequence). The CDR3 bases are TGTGCCAGCAGCTCGAGTGGTAGCGGGTGGAACGAGCAGTACTTC. Translating it yields CASSSSGSGWNEQYF.

The chain links TRBV5-1 to TRBJ2-2; 7 nucleotides match TRBD1. From germline, CDR1 is SGHRS and CDR2 YFSETQ. Trimming took 6 bases from V and 3 from J; bases not matched to a gene: 5. The CDR3 extends over 14 amino acids. CDR3 in DNA: TGCGCCAGCAAAGACAGGGCGGACACCGGGGAGCTGTTTTTT. Protein product: CASKDRADTGELFF.

This clonotype was seen many times. The CDR3 sequence is CASSSGLAVMLDTQYF. CDR3 sequence (DNA): TGTGCCAGCAGCTCCGGACTAGCCGTAATGCTTGATACGCAGTATTTT. V is TRBV7-9 and J is TRBJ2-3; 8 bases map to TRBD2. CDR3 size: 16 residues. Looked up from germline, CDR1 is SEHNR and CDR2 is FQNEAQ (reference sequence). After removal of 4 bases from V and 6 bases from J, the junction contained 12 bases not matched to a gene.